Listed here are 6 T cell receptor beta chains from one sample, sequenced in a study of human T cells and chemical hapten exposure. MiXCR, applied by TCRdb to the 5' RACE reads, yields one record per CDR3 protein. The sample holds about 140,000 distinct CDR3 sequences; approximately 4% are singletons and the top ten take 1.2% to 1.5%. Total RNA came from unfractionated whole blood. Source of these receptors: a female donor in good health.

Ten or more counts support this clonotype. The rearrangement uses TRBV5-5 and TRBJ1-5; possibly TRBD1 for D (5 bases). The CDR3 extends over 14 amino acids. Trimming took 2 bases from V and 6 from J, leaving 12 bases between them. Germline loops: CDR1 SGHKS, CDR2 YYEKEE (reference sequence). The chain's CDR3 is CASSFESGRQPQHF. The CDR3 DNA reads as TGTGCCAGCAGCTTTGAGTCAGGGCGTCAGCCCCAGCATTTT.

This clonotype was counted only a few times. V gene TRBV7-2 combines with J gene TRBJ2-1, with 8 positions matching TRBD2. Germline assignment: CDR1 SGHTA and CDR2 FQGNSA. This CDR3 is built from 16 residues. The ends lost 4 bases at V and 0 bases at J; junction bases unmatched: 5. The CDR3 sequence is CASSSRGGSSYNEQFF. CDR3 in DNA: TGTGCCAGCAGCTCCCGCGGGGGGAGCTCCTACAATGAGCAGTTCTTC. Using reference TRBV7-2 and TRBJ2-1 for the parts outside the CDR3, the full variable domain is GAGVSQSPSNKVTEKGKDVELRCDPISGHTALYWYRQSLGQGLEFLIYFQGNSAPDKSGLPSDRFSAERTGGSVSTLTIQRTQQEDSAVYLCASSSRGGSSYNEQFFGPGTRLTVL.

This clonotype came up a few times. V is TRBV9 and J is TRBJ2-5; D may correspond to TRBD1 or TRBD2 (5 bases each). CDR1 and CDR2 (germline): SGDLS, YYNGEE. Trimming cost V 0 bases and J 5 bases, with 11 bases left between them. The CDR3 sequence is 14 residues long. The CDR3 DNA sequence: TGTGCCAGCAGCGTAGCAGGGACCGAGGAGACCCAGTACTTC. This sequence encodes CASSVAGTEETQYF.

This clonotype has at least ten counts. The J gene is TRBJ2-1, the V gene TRBV12-3 or TRBV12-4, with TRBD1 matching over 9 bases. V lost 7 bases to trimming and J lost 5 bases; unmatched junction nucleotides: 6. The CDR3 is 14 residues long. Here the CDR3 reads CASTRDRVDNEQFF. In DNA form, the CDR3 reads TGTGCCAGCACCCGGGACAGGGTCGACAATGAGCAGTTCTTC.

This clonotype was picked up a small number of times. This rearrangement joins TRBV29-1 to TRBJ1-2, with a weak D call TRBD1 (5 bases). Germline assignment: CDR1 SQVTM and CDR2 ANQGSEA. This CDR3 has 13 residues. V was clipped by 2 bases and J by 10 bases, with 17 bases between them. The CDR3 DNA reads as TGCAGCGTTGAATCCGCCAGGGCGATCCCCTACACCTTC. Translated: CSVESARAIPYTF.

This clonotype was seen many times. The V gene is TRBV12-2, the J gene TRBJ2-1; the table calls TRBD1, which could not be checked here. TRBV12-2 is shown as a pseudogene. This CDR3 spans 19 amino acids. CDR3 nucleotides: TGTGCAAGTCGCTTGCTATACACCGCGGGGGGCGCCTCCTACAATGAGCAGTTCTTC. Its translation: CASRLLYTAGGASYNEQFF.